Only a few counts were recorded for the clone carrying this TCR beta chain. The data derive from a study of T cell changes during pregnancy in multiple sclerosis. Looked up from germline, CDR1 is LNHNV and CDR2 is YYDKDF (reference sequence). CDR3 length: 13 amino acids. Trimming removed 11 bases at V and 3 bases at J, with 16 bases between. The table came from immunoSEQ multiplex PCR; TCRdb's copy has only in-frame clones and leaves some out. The sample has roughly 63,000 clones; roughly 93% are singletons. Here the sequenced sample was CD8+ T cells from peripheral blood mononuclear cells, taken in the second trimester of pregnancy. This chain joins TRBV15 and TRBJ1-2; a weak D match, TRBD1 (6 bases). The receptor was isolated from a female donor with multiple sclerosis, enrolled in a pregnancy study. CDR3 region: CAREGEYYYGYTF. In nucleotides, the CDR3 is TGTGCCCGGGAGGGGGAATATTACTATGGCTACACCTTC. The complete variable domain, with remaining parts taken from reference TRBV15 and TRBJ1-2, reads DAMVIQNPRYQVTQFGKPVTLSCSQTLNHNVMYWYQQKSSQAPKLLFHYYDKDFNNEADTPDNFQSRRPNTSFCFLDIRSPGLGDTAMYLCAREGEYYYGYTFGSGTRLTVV.